One sample yielded the 2 T cell receptor beta chains listed below, sequenced in a study of T cell responses to AZD1222 COVID-19 vaccine. This table comes from immunoSEQ multiplex PCR, and its TCRdb copy is limited to in-frame clones, with some not included. The repertoire holds about 120,000 clones, with about 87% as singletons. The input for sequencing was peripheral blood, taken on day 0 of AZD1222 vaccination. The origin of the receptors is an adult in good health.

The chain couples TRBV18 to TRBJ2-6; D perhaps matches TRBD2 (5 bases). The germline CDR1 and CDR2 sequences are KGHSH and LQKENI. Trimming removed 2 bases at V and 0 bases at J, with 14 bases between. The CDR3 loop spans 18 amino acids. In DNA, the CDR3 is TGTGCCAGCTCACCATCCAGGACTGTGAGCTCTGGGGCCAACGTCCTGACTTTC. This sequence encodes CASSPSRTVSSGANVLTF.

The V call is TRBV19, the J call TRBJ2-3; the match to TRBD1 covers 7 bases. Germline V CDR1 and CDR2: LNHDA, SQIVND (reference sequence). The CDR3 runs to 17 residues. With V trimmed by 3 bases and J by 2 bases, 11 bases remained unmatched. Here the CDR3 DNA reads TGTGCCAGTAGTATGACCGGCGACAGGGCCTTCACAGATACGCAGTATTTT. This gives the protein CASSMTGDRAFTDTQYF. Drawing the rest from reference TRBV19 and TRBJ2-3, the complete variable domain is DGGITQSPKYLFRKEGQNVTLSCEQNLNHDAMYWYRQDPGQGLRLIYYSQIVNDFQKGDIAEGYSVSREKKESFPLTVTSAQKNPTAFYLCASSMTGDRAFTDTQYFGPGTRLTVL.